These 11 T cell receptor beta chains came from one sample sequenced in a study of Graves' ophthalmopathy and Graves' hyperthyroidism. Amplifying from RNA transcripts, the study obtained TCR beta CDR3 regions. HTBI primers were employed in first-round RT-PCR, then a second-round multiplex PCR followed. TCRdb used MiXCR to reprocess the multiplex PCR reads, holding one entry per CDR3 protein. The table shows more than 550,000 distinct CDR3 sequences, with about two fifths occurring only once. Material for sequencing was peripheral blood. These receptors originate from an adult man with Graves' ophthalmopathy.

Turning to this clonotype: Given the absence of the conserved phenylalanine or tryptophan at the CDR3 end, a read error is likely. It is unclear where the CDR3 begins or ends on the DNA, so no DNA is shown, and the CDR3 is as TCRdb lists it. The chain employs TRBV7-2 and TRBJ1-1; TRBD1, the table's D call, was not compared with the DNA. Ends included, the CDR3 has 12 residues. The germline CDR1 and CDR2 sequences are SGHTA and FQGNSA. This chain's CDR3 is CASSPAGAGGIY.

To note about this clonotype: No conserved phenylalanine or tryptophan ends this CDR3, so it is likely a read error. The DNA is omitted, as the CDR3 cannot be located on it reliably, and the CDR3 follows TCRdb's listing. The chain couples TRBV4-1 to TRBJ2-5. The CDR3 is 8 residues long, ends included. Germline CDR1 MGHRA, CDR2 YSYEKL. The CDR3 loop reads CASSVQSL.

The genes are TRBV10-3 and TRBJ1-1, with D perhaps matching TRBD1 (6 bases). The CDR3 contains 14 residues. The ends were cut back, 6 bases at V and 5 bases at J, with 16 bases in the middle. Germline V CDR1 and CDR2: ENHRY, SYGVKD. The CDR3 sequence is CAISPGRGWTEAFF. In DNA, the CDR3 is TGTGCCATCAGCCCCGGAAGGGGGTGGACTGAAGCTTTCTTT.

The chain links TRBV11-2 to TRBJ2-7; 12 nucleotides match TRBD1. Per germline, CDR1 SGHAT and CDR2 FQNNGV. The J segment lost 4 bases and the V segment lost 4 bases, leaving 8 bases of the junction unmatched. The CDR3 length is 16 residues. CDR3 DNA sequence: TGTGCCAGCAGCTCTCCGGGACAGGGGGCGCGGTACGAGCAGTACTTC. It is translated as CASSSPGQGARYEQYF. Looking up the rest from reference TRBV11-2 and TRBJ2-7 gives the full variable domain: EAGVAQSPRYKIIEKRQSVAFWCNPISGHATLYWYQQILGQGPKLLIQFQNNGVVDDSQLPKDRFSAERLKGVDSTLKIQPAKLEDSAVYLCASSSPGQGARYEQYFGPGTRLTVT.

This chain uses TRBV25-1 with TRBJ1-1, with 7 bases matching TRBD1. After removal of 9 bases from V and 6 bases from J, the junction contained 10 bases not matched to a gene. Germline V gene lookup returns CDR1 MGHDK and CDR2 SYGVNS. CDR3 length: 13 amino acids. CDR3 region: CASSQDRAAEAFF. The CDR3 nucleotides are TGTGCCAGTTCCCAAGACAGGGCTGCTGAAGCTTTCTTT. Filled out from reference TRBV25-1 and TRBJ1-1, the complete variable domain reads EADIYQTPRYLVIGTGKKITLECSQTMGHDKMYWYQQDPGMELHLIHYSYGVNSTEKGDLSSESTVSRIRTEHFPLTLESARPSHTSQYLCASSQDRAAEAFFGQGTRLTVV.

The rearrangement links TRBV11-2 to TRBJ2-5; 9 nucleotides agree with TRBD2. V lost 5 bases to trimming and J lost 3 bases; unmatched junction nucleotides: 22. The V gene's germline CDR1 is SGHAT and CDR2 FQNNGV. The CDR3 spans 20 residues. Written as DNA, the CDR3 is TGTGCCAGCAGCCCCGGCCCGGGACTAGCCTCCCGGGGGGAAAAAGAGACCCAGTACTTC. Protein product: CASSPGPGLASRGEKETQYF.

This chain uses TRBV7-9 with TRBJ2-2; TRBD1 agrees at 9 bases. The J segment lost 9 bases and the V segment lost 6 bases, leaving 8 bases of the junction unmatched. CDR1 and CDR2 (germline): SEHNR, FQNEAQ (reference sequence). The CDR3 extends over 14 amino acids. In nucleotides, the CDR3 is TGTGCCAGCAGTCTCAGGACAGGGGCCCGGGAGCTGTTTTTT. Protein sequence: CASSLRTGARELFF.

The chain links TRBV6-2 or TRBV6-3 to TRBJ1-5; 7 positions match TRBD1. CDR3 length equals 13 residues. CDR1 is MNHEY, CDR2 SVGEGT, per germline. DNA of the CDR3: TGTGCTGGGAGACAGGGTAGGGGTCAGCCCCAGCATTTT. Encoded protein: CAGRQGRGQPQHF.

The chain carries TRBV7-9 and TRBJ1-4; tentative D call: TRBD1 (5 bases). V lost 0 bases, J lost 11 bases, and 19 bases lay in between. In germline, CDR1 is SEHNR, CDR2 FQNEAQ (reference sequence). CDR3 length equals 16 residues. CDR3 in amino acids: CASSLAEGRHLDKLFF. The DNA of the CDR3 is TGTGCCAGCAGCTTAGCTGAGGGACGGCATCTCGATAAACTGTTTTTT.

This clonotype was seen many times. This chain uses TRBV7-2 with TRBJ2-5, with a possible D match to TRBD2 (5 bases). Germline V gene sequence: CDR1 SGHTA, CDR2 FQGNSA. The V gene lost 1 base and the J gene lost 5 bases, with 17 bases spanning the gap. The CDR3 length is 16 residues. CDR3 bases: TGTGCCAGCAGCTTAGACGTTGGCCTAGCTTTGGAGACCCAGTACTTC. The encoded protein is CASSLDVGLALETQYF.

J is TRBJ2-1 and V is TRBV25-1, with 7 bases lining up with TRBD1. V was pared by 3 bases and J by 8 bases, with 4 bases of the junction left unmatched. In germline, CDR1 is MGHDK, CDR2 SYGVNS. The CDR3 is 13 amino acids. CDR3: CASSDRDSYEQFF. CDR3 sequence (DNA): TGTGCCAGCAGTGACCGGGACAGTTATGAGCAGTTCTTC.